The 2 T cell receptor beta chains below all came from one sample that was sequenced in a study of shared clonotypes between healthy human individuals. Profiling relied on immunoSEQ multiplex PCR, and the TCRdb table lists in-frame clones only, not all of them. The sample comprises some 1,400,000 clones, more than 95% of which are singletons, and approximately 1.1% rests with the top ten. The sample comprised naive CD4+ T cells sorted from blood. Documented subset: CD45RA+ positively selected. The receptors come from a man aged 30 to 45 in good health.

This chain uses TRBV6-1 with TRBJ1-5; tentative D call: TRBD1 (5 bases). Trimming stripped 3 bases from V and 6 bases from J, with 9 bases between. Germline V CDR1 and CDR2: MNHNS, SASEGT. The length of the CDR3 is 13 residues. Here the CDR3 DNA reads TGTGCCAGCAGTGAGGGACCGGGTCAGCCCCAGCATTTT. This translates into CASSEGPGQPQHF.

The genes are TRBV11-3 and TRBJ2-2; no definite D call. CDR1 and CDR2 from the germline V gene are SGHNT and YENEEA. V was cut by 5 bases and J by 6 bases, with 13 bases left in between. The CDR3 covers 14 residues. The CDR3 DNA is TGTGCCAGCAGCCCCCCGTACACCTCCGGGGAGCTGTTTTTT. It specifies CASSPPYTSGELFF.